This passage covers 29 T cell receptor beta chains from one sample sequenced in a study of human T cells and chemical hapten exposure. The sample's time point: patch test 2, 6 weeks after DPC sensitization. Treatment in this sample: therapeutic diphenylcyclopropenone sensitization with weekly scalp DPC. TCRdb ran MiXCR on the RACE reads and lists one entry per CDR3 protein. The sample yields some 350,000 distinct CDR3 sequences, about 6.3% seen once. The material sequenced was whole blood, taken in connection with sensitization to the hapten diphenylcyclopropenone (DPC). All receptors derive from a woman younger than 35 with alopecia areata. Some clones in this sample may be carry-over from other donors' samples.

V is TRBV6-6 and J is TRBJ1-6, with a weak D call TRBD1 (5 bases). CDR1 is MNHNY and CDR2 is SVGAGI in the germline V gene (reference sequence). The CDR3 consists of 14 residues. Trimming left V 6 bases short and J 7 bases short, with 13 bases between. For the CDR3, the DNA is TGTGCCAGCAGCCCGGGGGTTTCCAATTCACCCCTCCACTTT. It is translated as CASSPGVSNSPLHF.

The chain couples TRBV5-4 to TRBJ1-4, with a weak D call TRBD1 (5 bases). The CDR3 length is 15 residues. Per the germline V gene, CDR1 is SGHNT and CDR2 is YYREEE (reference sequence). Trimming removed 4 bases at V and 2 bases at J, with 12 bases between. The CDR3 sequence is CASSPEGRTNEKLFF. DNA of the CDR3: TGTGCCAGCAGCCCTGAGGGGAGGACTAATGAAAAACTGTTTTTT.

In its sample, this clonotype was seen a few times. This chain links TRBV20-1 with TRBJ1-5; D gene unclear. The V gene lost 0 bases and the J gene lost 5 bases, with 14 bases spanning the gap. The CDR3 has 15 residues. Germline V gene lookup returns CDR1 DFQATT and CDR2 SNEGSKA (reference sequence). CDR3 protein: CSARDAGSPDQPQHF. CDR3 in DNA: TGCAGTGCTAGAGACGCCGGGTCTCCCGATCAGCCCCAGCATTTT.

V is TRBV28 and J is TRBJ1-1; 8 bases match TRBD1. This CDR3 contains 13 residues. In germline, CDR1 is MDHEN, CDR2 SYDVKM. V was pared by 7 bases and J by 7 bases, with 8 bases of the junction left unmatched. DNA for the CDR3: TGTGCCAGCATCGGTGGACAGGGTGGTGAAGCTTTCTTT. Protein sequence: CASIGGQGGEAFF.

This clonotype appeared many times. The rearrangement uses TRBV9 and TRBJ1-4; 8 nucleotides align to TRBD1. The CDR3 consists of 15 residues. V lost 2 bases to trimming and J lost 0 bases; unmatched junction nucleotides: 0. Germline loops: CDR1 SGDLS, CDR2 YYNGEE. CDR3 DNA: TGTGCCAGCAGCGTGACAGGGGCAACTAATGAAAAACTGTTTTTT. It translates to CASSVTGATNEKLFF.

In this sample, this clonotype turned up many times. This chain links TRBV28 with TRBJ1-1; a possible D gene is TRBD1 (5 bases). Germline V CDR1 and CDR2: MDHEN, SYDVKM. Trimming pared 10 bases from V and 6 bases from J, leaving 21 bases between. This CDR3 has 14 amino acids. CDR3 residues: CAIKQSGTVSEAFF. In DNA form, the CDR3 reads TGTGCCATAAAACAATCCGGGACCGTATCTGAAGCTTTCTTT. The variable domain in full, with the rest retrieved from reference TRBV28 and TRBJ1-1, is DVKVTQSSRYLVKRTGEKVFLECVQDMDHENMFWYRQDPGLGLRLIYFSYDVKMKEKGDIPEGYSVSREKKERFSLILESASTNQTSMYLCAIKQSGTVSEAFFGQGTRLTVV.

This clonotype appeared a few times. V gene TRBV6-2 or TRBV6-3 combines with J gene TRBJ2-2; 11 bases are a match to TRBD1. Looked up from germline, CDR1 is MNHEY and CDR2 is SVGEGT. Trimming cost V 6 bases and J 4 bases; bases outside gene matches: 1. The CDR3 has 14 amino acids. This CDR3 is CASRGTGGTGELFF. CDR3 in DNA: TGTGCCAGCAGGGGGACAGGGGGCACCGGGGAGCTGTTTTTT.

This chain uses TRBV28 with TRBJ2-7, with 11 bases lining up with TRBD1. Germline V gene sequence: CDR1 MDHEN, CDR2 SYDVKM. CDR3 size: 15 residues. After removal of 4 bases from V and 7 bases from J, the junction contained 9 bases not matched to a gene. The CDR3, as DNA: TGTGCCAGCAGTTATTCAAGGACAGGGGGCAGGGAGCAGTACTTC. It codes for CASSYSRTGGREQYF.

This chain connects TRBV7-9 to TRBJ2-7; TRBD1 agrees at 8 bases. The CDR3 covers 16 residues. In germline, CDR1 is SEHNR, CDR2 FQNEAQ (reference sequence). V was pared by 1 base and J by 4 bases, with 9 bases of the junction left unmatched. In nucleotides, the CDR3 is TGTGCCAGCAGCTTAGTCCCCGGGACAGGCCTTTACGAGCAGTACTTC. Protein product: CASSLVPGTGLYEQYF.

The gene calls are TRBV10-2 and TRBJ2-3; 8 positions match TRBD2. V lost 3 bases, J lost 2 bases, and 4 bases stayed unmatched. In germline, CDR1 is WSHSY, CDR2 SAAADI. The CDR3 length is 15 residues. The chain's CDR3 is CASSEGAGVTDTQYF. CDR3 sequence (DNA): TGCGCCAGCAGTGAAGGAGCGGGGGTCACAGATACGCAGTATTTT.

The chain joins TRBV6-5 to TRBJ2-5, with D tentatively TRBD2 (5 bases). The CDR3 has 14 amino acids. CDR1 is MNHEY and CDR2 is SVGAGI in the germline V gene. The V end was cut by 8 bases, the J end by 3 bases, with 16 bases between. The CDR3, as DNA: TGTGCCAGCTCTCGGATCGACGGGGAAGAGACCCAGTACTTC. Its protein product is CASSRIDGEETQYF.

The table lists this clonotype with many counts. This chain connects TRBV5-1 to TRBJ2-5, with 8 bases lining up with TRBD1. The CDR3 runs 14 residues. The V gene end was trimmed by 1 base and the J gene end by 5 bases; junction bases not matched to a gene: 4. The germline V gene has CDR1 SGHRS and CDR2 YFSETQ. The CDR3 DNA follows: TGCGCCAGCAGCTTGACGACAGGGGACGAGACCCAGTACTTC. It is translated as CASSLTTGDETQYF.

This rearrangement joins TRBV13 to TRBJ1-2; no firm D call. Germline assignment: CDR1 PRHDT and CDR2 FYEKMQ (reference sequence). The germline V and J ends were trimmed by 5 bases and 4 bases, with 14 bases remaining between them. The CDR3 runs to 14 residues. CDR3 DNA sequence: TGTGCCAGCAGCCCCGGGCTGGGCCCCTATGGCTACACCTTC. The encoded protein is CASSPGLGPYGYTF.

The chain carries TRBV27 and TRBJ2-7; D ambiguous. V was clipped by 5 bases and J by 3 bases, with 11 bases between them. CDR1 is MNHEY and CDR2 is SMNVEV in the germline V gene (reference sequence). This CDR3 spans 13 amino acids. CDR3 residues: CASSATPFYEQYF. DNA for the CDR3: TGTGCCAGCAGTGCCACACCGTTCTACGAGCAGTACTTC.

This clonotype has only a few counts. The V call is TRBV5-1, the J call TRBJ2-1, with 9 bases lining up with TRBD1. Trimming took 2 bases from V and 0 from J; bases not matched to a gene: 6. Germline V gene data show CDR1 as SGHRS and CDR2 as YFSETQ. The CDR3 is made up of 17 amino acids. Here the CDR3 reads CASSFGTGQPSYNEQFF. The CDR3 bases are TGCGCCAGCAGCTTCGGGACAGGGCAGCCCTCCTACAATGAGCAGTTCTTC.

Only a few counts were recorded for this clonotype. The rearrangement joins TRBV13 to TRBJ2-3; maybe TRBD1 (5 bases). Germline lookup yields CDR1 PRHDT and CDR2 FYEKMQ (reference sequence). V dropped 4 bases and J dropped 3 bases, with 11 bases sitting between them. The CDR3 has 14 residues. The CDR3 protein is CASSSSGKTDTQYF. CDR3 DNA: TGTGCCAGCAGCTCATCAGGGAAAACAGATACGCAGTATTTT.

The sample holds many counts of this clonotype. The V call is TRBV5-1, the J call TRBJ1-5; D not resolved. Trimming shortened V by 0 bases and J by 6 bases, and 10 bases separated the two germline ends. This CDR3 comprises 14 residues. CDR1 is SGHRS, CDR2 YFSETQ, per germline. The CDR3: CASSLAGGLQPQHF. The DNA of the CDR3 is TGCGCCAGCAGCTTGGCTGGTGGGCTTCAGCCCCAGCATTTT.

This clonotype has only a few counts. The rearrangement links TRBV20-1 to TRBJ1-1, with D tentatively TRBD1 (5 bases). V lost 3 bases to trimming and J lost 4 bases, with 15 bases between them. Germline values: CDR1 DFQATT, CDR2 SNEGSKA (reference sequence). The CDR3 is 14 amino acids. The CDR3 sequence is CSASYGTVSTEAFF. The CDR3 DNA reads TGCAGTGCTAGTTATGGGACTGTGTCCACTGAAGCTTTCTTT.

The table lists this clonotype with a few counts. The rearrangement joins TRBV2 to TRBJ2-5; 8 bases agree with TRBD1. CDR3 length: 13 amino acids. With 6 bases clipped from V and 2 bases from J, the junction kept 2 bases outside the gene matches. CDR1 is SNHLY, CDR2 FYNNEI, per germline. The chain's CDR3 is CASRDRAQETQYF. The CDR3, as DNA: TGTGCCAGCAGGGACAGGGCTCAAGAGACCCAGTACTTC.

This chain joins TRBV7-9 and TRBJ1-5, with D perhaps matching TRBD1 (5 bases). Germline values: CDR1 SEHNR, CDR2 FQNEAQ (reference sequence). Trimming removed 4 bases at V and 9 bases at J, with 19 bases between. The CDR3 length is 15 residues. The CDR3 here is CASSSRDSVDWPQHF. As DNA, the CDR3 is TGTGCCAGCAGCTCCCGGGACTCCGTCGACTGGCCCCAGCATTTT.

CDR3 residues: CASSYWSGVNQPQHF. CDR3 sequence (DNA): TGTGCCAGCAGTTACTGGTCGGGAGTCAATCAGCCCCAGCATTTT. The V gene is TRBV6-2 or TRBV6-3, the J gene TRBJ1-5, with D unclear. Germline CDR1 is MNHEY and CDR2 is SVGEGT. The CDR3 is 15 residues long. Trimming removed 1 base at V and 3 bases at J, with 10 bases between.

A few counts support this clonotype. The chain uses TRBV25-1 and TRBJ2-1; D ambiguous. The CDR3 consists of 16 residues. V lost 1 base to trimming and J lost 4 bases, with 14 bases between them. Per germline, CDR1 MGHDK and CDR2 SYGVNS. DNA for the CDR3: TGTGCCAGCAGTGAATTGAAATCAGGTCCGTACAATGAGCAGTTCTTC. The encoded protein is CASSELKSGPYNEQFF.

The CDR3 protein is CAIGSTGVTEAFF. For the CDR3, the DNA is TGTGCCATCGGGTCGACAGGGGTAACTGAAGCTTTCTTT. The V call is TRBV10-3, the J call TRBJ1-1; 8 bases line up with TRBD1. Germline values: CDR1 ENHRY, CDR2 SYGVKD. The CDR3 runs to 13 residues. V lost 8 bases to trimming and J lost 5 bases; unmatched junction nucleotides: 7.

The chain is built from TRBV6-2 or TRBV6-3 and TRBJ1-5; D gene uncertain. V dropped 0 bases and J dropped 6 bases, with 12 bases sitting between them. The CDR3 has 15 amino acids. Germline CDR1 is MNHEY and CDR2 is SVGEGT. The CDR3 DNA sequence: TGTGCCAGCAGTTACTCGTCCGGGCATAGTCAGCCCCAGCATTTT. Translated: CASSYSSGHSQPQHF.

The chain couples TRBV13 to TRBJ2-6, with no clear D. Trimming cost V 1 base and J 3 bases, with 13 bases left between them. This CDR3 comprises 17 residues. CDR1 and CDR2 (germline): PRHDT, FYEKMQ (reference sequence). CDR3: CASSLEGFSIGANVLTF. DNA for the CDR3: TGTGCCAGCAGCTTAGAAGGATTCTCCATTGGGGCCAACGTCCTGACTTTC.

The chain has TRBV28 and TRBJ1-4; D is uncertain. CDR1 is MDHEN and CDR2 is SYDVKM in the germline V gene. Between the trimmed V and J ends, which lost 8 bases and 8 bases, there was a span of 18 bases. The CDR3 is made up of 14 amino acids. CDR3 in DNA: TGTGCCAGCCGAGTAGGGTCCAAAAGGGAAAAACTGTTTTTT. The encoded protein is CASRVGSKREKLFF.

This clonotype was recorded a few times. The V gene is TRBV7-9, the J gene TRBJ1-1, with D tentatively TRBD1 (6 bases). The V end lost 4 bases, the J end lost 1 base, and 19 bases lay between the germline ends. Germline V gene sequence: CDR1 SEHNR, CDR2 FQNEAQ (reference sequence). This CDR3 has 17 amino acids. CDR3 nucleotide sequence: TGTGCCAGCAGCTCCCCTTTGGGGACAACCAAGAACACTGAAGCTTTCTTT. It is translated as CASSSPLGTTKNTEAFF.

This clonotype came up many times. The gene calls are TRBV18 and TRBJ2-1, with TRBD2 as a possible D gene (6 bases). The germline V and J ends were trimmed by 6 bases and 7 bases, with 22 bases remaining between them. Germline V gene lookup returns CDR1 KGHSH and CDR2 LQKENI. The CDR3 totals 16 residues. CDR3 amino acids: CASSPFGSPTENEQFF. The CDR3 region has the DNA TGTGCCAGCTCTCCTTTCGGGAGCCCGACCGAGAATGAGCAGTTCTTC.

This clonotype was detected ten times or more. The chain couples TRBV4-3 to TRBJ1-4; 7 bases fit TRBD1. Losses at the gene ends were 0 bases for V and 7 bases for J; bases not matched to a gene: 8. The CDR3 is made up of 16 amino acids. Germline loops: CDR1 LGHNA, CDR2 YSLEER. The CDR3 DNA sequence: TGCGCCAGCAGCCAAGATTTGGCAGGGGGTGGTGAAAAACTGTTTTTT. Protein: CASSQDLAGGGEKLFF.